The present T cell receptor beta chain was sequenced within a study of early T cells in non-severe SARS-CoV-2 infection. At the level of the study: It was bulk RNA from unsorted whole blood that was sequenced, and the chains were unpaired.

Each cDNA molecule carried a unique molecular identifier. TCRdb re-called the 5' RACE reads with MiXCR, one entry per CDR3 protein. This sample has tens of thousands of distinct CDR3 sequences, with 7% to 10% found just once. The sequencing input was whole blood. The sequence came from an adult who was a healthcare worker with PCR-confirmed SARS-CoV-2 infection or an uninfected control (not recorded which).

As DNA, the CDR3 is TGTGCCAGCAGCTCCCTAGCGGGGGGGTCCTACGAGCAGTACTTC. The encoded protein is CASSSLAGGSYEQYF. The chain employs TRBV11-2 and TRBJ2-7, with TRBD2 matching over 12 bases. Trimming at V came to 4 bases and at J to 1 base, leaving 2 bases not matched to a gene. Germline values: CDR1 SGHAT, CDR2 FQNNGV. CDR3 length: 15 residues.